This entry is about one T cell receptor (beta chain). The antigen it binds to is not known. Base qualities are missing; no much larger clone stands one base away. Systemically healthy Caucasian individuals from Russia, roughly 40 in total and aged about 6 to 90 years, were included as donors. Each donor gave about 10 milliliters of peripheral blood, drawn into EDTA-treated Vacutainer tubes. Ficoll-Paque density-gradient centrifugation was used to isolate PBMCs, with at least 7 million per sample. Trizol reagent was used to extract total RNA from the PBMCs, yielding at least 5.5 micrograms per sample. For every donor, flow cytometry on a PBMC aliquot measured the percentage of naive CD45RAhigh/CD27high T cells. These data are taken from a study of blood T cells in healthy people across ages (dated by TCRdb to 2014 to 2015). For context, the study as a whole: In model experiments, template switching captured about one uniquely barcoded TCR beta cDNA molecule for every two T cells. The donors were divided into four age groups: young (average about 16 years), middle-aged (approximately 42), aged (under 70) and long-lived (roughly 82). The study measured age-related changes in TCR beta repertoire diversity using deep sequencing normalized with unique cDNA molecular identifiers. To avoid experimental bias, donors of different ages were randomly spread across the sequencing lanes. Two additional independent replicas of 1 million unique cDNA reads from the same blood draw were analyzed for two donors (one aged 18 to 30 and one aged 80 or older).

Library generation was performed with 5' RACE. Sequencing relied on an Illumina HiSeq 2500. A second PCR of roughly 7 to 11 cycles was performed with a sample-barcoded 5' primer and a J-beta primer mix. A unique molecular identifier was introduced onto each TCR beta cDNA molecule by a template-switch 5' adaptor carrying 12 random nucleotides. Each sample yielded at least 3 million CDR3-containing paired-end reads. All of the RNA was converted into first-strand cDNA using the Mint cDNA synthesis kit, with a TRBC-specific oligonucleotide serving as the primer. All cDNA was treated with uracil-DNA glycosylase and then went through a first 18-cycle PCR with the universal primers M1SS and BC2_uni_R. Processing in the source paper ran as follows. Normalization of each sample was performed by random selection of 1 million high-quality reads, each carrying a distinct molecular identifier. Instead of being binned into consensus sequences, reads with shared molecular identifiers were discarded. MiTCR, set to a Q25 quality threshold and the strictest error-elimination algorithm, was used for CDR3 identification, clonotype clustering and error correction. A nonparametric unseen species model with Euler transformation was used to estimate a lower bound on total TCR beta diversity. In TCRdb, the public reads were trimmed at Q25 with fastp and aligned with MiXCR, with productive beta chains retained. When rows share a CDR3 protein, they turn into one entry using the most common DNA and genes. The V and J calls here are based on TCRdb, not the publication. For this sample there are hundreds of thousands of distinct CDR3 sequences; about 51% appear just once. The ten largest clonotypes hold approximately 13% of the sample.

Results the study describes overall, beyond this receptor: Observed TCR beta diversity correlated strongly with the percentage of naive T cells measured by flow cytometry. Bulk unsorted PBMC profiling prevented conclusive comparison of naive and antigen-experienced compartments. The CMV infection status of donors was not known, potentially confounding age-related changes in expanded clonotypes. Observed TCR beta diversity per million T cells fell roughly linearly with age, and a significant reduction was already apparent by age about 43. Compared with the aged group, the long-lived group had more naive CD4+ T cells, fewer expanded clones and increased TCR diversity, a pattern suggesting age selection. Estimates of total diversity from one million sequenced T cells were regarded as lower bounds and underestimates.

V is cut by 6 bases and J by 3 bases, and the space between the germline ends is 10 bases. CDR3 length: 13 amino acids, cysteine to phenylalanine. Only the CDR3 part of the read is kept: 39 bases, read in frame from the first base. CDR1 is given as MNHNS and CDR2 as SASEGT, both from the germline V gene. The clonotype comes from a woman of 80 years or more in good health. The sample consisted of blood. Recombination joined TRBV6-1 with TRBJ2-3; no D segment can be confidently identified. The sequenced DNA is TGTGCCAGCAGAATAGGGCGGACAGATACGCAGTATTTT. It codes for CASRIGRTDTQYF.